The clone carrying this T cell receptor (beta chain) was seen repeatedly, ten times or more. The antigen is not known. V was cut by 3 bases and J by 6 bases, with 10 bases left in between. The length of the CDR3 is 13 residues. This sample stems from a study of tumor-infiltrating lymphocytes in primary liver carcinoma. Overall study: Staging placed the tumors at T1-T3 N0M0, and they measured about 4.2 to 10 cm across.

Production of TCR beta cDNA used 400 to 650 ng total RNA together with a constant-region primer. Each TCR beta library was derived from three nested multiplex PCR rounds that employed slightly modified ARM-PCR. Running around 9 cycles apiece, the first two PCR rounds relied on TRBV1-TRBV30 forward primers together with a C-beta reverse primer. A single record per CDR3 protein comes from TCRdb applying MiXCR to the multiplex PCR reads. The repertoire holds some 200,000 distinct CDR3 sequences, around three fifths seen once, with about 7.1% in the top ten. In addition to blood RNA drawn from unsorted whole blood, germline DNA was extracted. The authors collected approximately 4.2 milliliters of peripheral blood before surgery. Whole-study findings and limits: Since sampling was bulk and unsorted, CD4+ and CD8+ repertoires were not compared. Tumor region pairs shared more overlap than did tumor-adjacent and tumor-blood pairs.

The source material was peripheral blood. This TCR was sampled from a woman aged 55 to 70 with primary liver carcinoma and hepatitis B virus infection. V is TRBV12-3 or TRBV12-4 and J is TRBJ2-3; D gene uncertain. For the CDR3, the DNA is TGTGCCAGCAGTTTGGTAGTCGGGGATACGCAGTATTTT. This gives the protein CASSLVVGDTQYF.